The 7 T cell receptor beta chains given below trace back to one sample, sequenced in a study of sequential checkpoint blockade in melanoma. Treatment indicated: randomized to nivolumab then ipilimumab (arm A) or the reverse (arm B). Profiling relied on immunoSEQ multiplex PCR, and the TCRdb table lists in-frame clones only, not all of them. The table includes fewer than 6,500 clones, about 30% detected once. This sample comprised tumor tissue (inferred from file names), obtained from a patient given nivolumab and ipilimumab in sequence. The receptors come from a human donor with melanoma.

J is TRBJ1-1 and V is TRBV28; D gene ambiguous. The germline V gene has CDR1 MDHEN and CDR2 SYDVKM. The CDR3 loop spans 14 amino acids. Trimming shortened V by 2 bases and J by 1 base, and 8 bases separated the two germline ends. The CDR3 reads CASSLIQRNTEAFF. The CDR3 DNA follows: TGTGCCAGCAGTTTAATACAGAGGAACACTGAAGCTTTCTTT.

For the CDR3, the DNA is TGTGCCACCAGCAGAGATACGGCAGGGGGGAACACTGAAGCTTTCTTT. Translating it yields CATSRDTAGGNTEAFF. The chain carries TRBV15 and TRBJ1-1; 7 nucleotides align to TRBD1. Trimming took 0 bases from V and 1 from J; bases not matched to a gene: 5. The length of the CDR3 is 16 residues. Germline V gene data show CDR1 as LNHNV and CDR2 as YYDKDF (reference sequence).

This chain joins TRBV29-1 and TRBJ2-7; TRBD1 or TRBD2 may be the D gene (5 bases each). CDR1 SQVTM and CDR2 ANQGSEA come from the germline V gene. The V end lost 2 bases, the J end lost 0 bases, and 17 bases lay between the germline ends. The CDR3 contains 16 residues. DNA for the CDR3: TGCAGCGTTGAATGGAGTGGGTCAGGGAGCTCCTACGAGCAGTACTTC. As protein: CSVEWSGSGSSYEQYF.

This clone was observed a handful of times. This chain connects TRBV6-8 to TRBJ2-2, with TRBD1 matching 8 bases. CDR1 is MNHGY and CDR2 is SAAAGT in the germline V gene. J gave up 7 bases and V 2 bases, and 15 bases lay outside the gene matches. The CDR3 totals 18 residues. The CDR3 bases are TGTGCCAGCAGTTACACCTTCGTTTGGGACAGGACAAACGGGGAGCTGTTTTTT. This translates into CASSYTFVWDRTNGELFF.

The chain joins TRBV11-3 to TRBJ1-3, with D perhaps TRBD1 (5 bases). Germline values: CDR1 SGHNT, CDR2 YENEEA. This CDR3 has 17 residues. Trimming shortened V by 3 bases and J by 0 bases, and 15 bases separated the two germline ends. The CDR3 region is CASSLGGSVSSGNTIYF. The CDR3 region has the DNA TGTGCCAGCAGCTTGGGGGGGTCCGTTAGCTCTGGAAACACCATATATTTT.

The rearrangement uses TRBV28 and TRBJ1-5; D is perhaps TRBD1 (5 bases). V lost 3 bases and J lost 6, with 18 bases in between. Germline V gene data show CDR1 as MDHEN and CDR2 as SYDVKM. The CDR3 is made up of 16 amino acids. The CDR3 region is CASSLGFRDGGQPQHF. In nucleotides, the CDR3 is TGTGCCAGCAGTTTGGGGTTCCGGGACGGCGGTCAGCCCCAGCATTTT.

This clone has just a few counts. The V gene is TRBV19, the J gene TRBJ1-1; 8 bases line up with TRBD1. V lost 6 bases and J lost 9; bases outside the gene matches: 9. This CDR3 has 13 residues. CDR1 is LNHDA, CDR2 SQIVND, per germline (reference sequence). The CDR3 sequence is CASSGQGALQAFF. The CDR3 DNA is TGTGCCAGTAGCGGTCAGGGGGCCCTTCAAGCTTTCTTT.